This T cell receptor beta chain was identified during a study of CD8 T cells in ankylosing spondylitis. TCRdb redid the calling of the 5' RACE reads with MiXCR, one entry per CDR3 protein. The table shows under 250,000 distinct CDR3 sequences, with around a quarter occurring only once. Overall study results and limits: Previous work reported some of these motif variants in the synovial fluid and blood of reactive arthritis.

This clonotype was observed at least ten times. Its antigen is not identified. The length of the CDR3 is 15 residues. Between the trimmed V and J ends, which lost 0 bases and 2 bases, there was a span of 11 bases. In germline, CDR1 is ENHRY, CDR2 SYGVKD. This TCR was recovered from a male donor with ankylosing spondylitis or in good health (not recorded which). The chain is built from TRBV10-3 and TRBJ2-7, with D possibly being TRBD2 (6 bases). The specimen sequenced was blood, either unsorted or a sorted T cell fraction (not recorded which). The CDR3 here is CAISESPSDPYEQYF. CDR3 nucleotide sequence: TGTGCCATCAGTGAGTCGCCTAGCGATCCCTACGAGCAGTACTTC.